This TCR beta chain was found in a study of blood T cell repertoires in COVID-19. Generated by immunoSEQ multiplex PCR, the TCRdb table keeps only in-frame clones and is missing some. The profile shows about 75,000 clones, roughly 88% of them singletons. The CDR3 totals 16 residues. Trimming removed 0 bases from V and 1 base from J, with 12 bases in between. Germline V gene data show CDR1 as LGHNA and CDR2 as YSLEER. Sequencing used peripheral blood. The J gene is TRBJ1-2, the V gene TRBV4-3; no clear D gene. The receptor's source is a human donor in a cohort sampled during active COVID-19. CDR3 in amino acids: CASSQDARFDNYGYTF. CDR3 nucleotides: TGCGCCAGCAGCCAAGATGCTCGGTTCGATAACTATGGCTACACCTTC.